This T cell receptor beta chain came from a study of blood T cell repertoires in COVID-19. Study in general: There were acute and convalescent COVID-19 samples, and they came from the United States, Italy and Spain.

Clones were sequenced by immunoSEQ multiplex PCR, and TCRdb holds only the in-frame ones, with some missing. The table shows about 170,000 clones, with about 89% occurring only once. CDR1 and CDR2 from the germline V gene are SGHKS and YYEKEE (reference sequence). The V gene lost 2 bases and the J gene lost 5 bases, with 8 bases spanning the gap. The CDR3 runs to 13 residues. Residents of 24 US areas, aged roughly 18 to 89 years, made up the participants. This sequence originates from a woman under 30 who had recovered from COVID-19. The sequencing sample was made of PBMCs or T cells enriched from blood (not recorded which). The chain recombines TRBV5-5 with TRBJ1-5, with D possibly TRBD1 on 5 matching bases. CDR3 amino acids: CASSFWGDQPQHF. The CDR3 DNA reads as TGTGCCAGCAGCTTCTGGGGGGATCAGCCCCAGCATTTT.